The 5 T cell receptor beta chains below come from one sample, sequenced in a study of control samples from healthy donors and cancer patients. The assay was immunoSEQ multiplex PCR, and TCRdb's table has in-frame clones only and misses some. The data show roughly 100,000 clones, around 83% seen once. Sequenced: blood. The receptor set was obtained from a woman in her fifties or sixties in good health.

This clone was seen only once. This sequence joins TRBV9 and TRBJ1-4; D is possibly TRBD1 (5 bases). Germline CDR1 and CDR2: SGDLS and YYNGEE. The V end lost 0 bases, the J end lost 6 bases, and 12 bases lay between the germline ends. This CDR3 is built from 15 residues. CDR3 coding DNA: TGTGCCAGCAGCGTAGGGGCAGGGCAGGATGAAAAACTGTTTTTT. It yields the protein CASSVGAGQDEKLFF.

The rearrangement uses TRBV6-5 and TRBJ2-5; D unclear. Germline V gene data show CDR1 as MNHEY and CDR2 as SVGAGI. CDR3 length: 14 residues. V was shortened by 0 bases and J by 3 bases, with 8 bases between the two germline ends. The CDR3 is CASSYSIFKETQYF. The CDR3 DNA reads as TGTGCCAGCAGTTACTCGATCTTCAAAGAGACCCAGTACTTC.

The CDR3 coding sequence is TGTGCCAGCAGCCCGTCTAGCGGGAGAGTCAGAGAGACCCAGTACTTC. Its protein product is CASSPSSGRVRETQYF. The chain recombines TRBV7-2 with TRBJ2-5; 10 bases match TRBD2. CDR1 and CDR2 from the germline V gene are SGHTA and FQGNSA. This CDR3 region has 16 residues. V shed 5 bases, J shed 4 bases, and the junction held 10 bases outside the gene matches. Looking up the rest from reference TRBV7-2 and TRBJ2-5 gives the full variable domain: GAGVSQSPSNKVTEKGKDVELRCDPISGHTALYWYRQSLGQGLEFLIYFQGNSAPDKSGLPSDRFSAERTGGSVSTLTIQRTQQEDSAVYLCASSPSSGRVRETQYFGPGTRLLVL.

J is TRBJ1-3 and V is TRBV28; D gene uncertain. Germline CDR1 reads MDHEN; CDR2 reads SYDVKM. Trimming stripped 9 bases from V and 1 base from J, with 19 bases between. CDR3 length equals 16 residues. Here the CDR3 DNA reads TGTGCCAGTACTACCGGGTTTGTCATTTCTGGAAACACCATATATTTT. Translation gives CASTTGFVISGNTIYF.

V gene TRBV6-2 or TRBV6-3 combines with J gene TRBJ2-1, with 9 bases aligning to TRBD1. The germline V gene has CDR1 MNHEY and CDR2 SVGEGT. This CDR3 has 16 amino acids. The junction had 7 bases not matched to a gene; V was cut back by 5 bases and J by 2 bases. CDR3 region: CASSTVTGGTYNEQFF. The DNA of the CDR3 is TGTGCCAGCAGTACGGTGACAGGGGGGACCTACAATGAGCAGTTCTTC.